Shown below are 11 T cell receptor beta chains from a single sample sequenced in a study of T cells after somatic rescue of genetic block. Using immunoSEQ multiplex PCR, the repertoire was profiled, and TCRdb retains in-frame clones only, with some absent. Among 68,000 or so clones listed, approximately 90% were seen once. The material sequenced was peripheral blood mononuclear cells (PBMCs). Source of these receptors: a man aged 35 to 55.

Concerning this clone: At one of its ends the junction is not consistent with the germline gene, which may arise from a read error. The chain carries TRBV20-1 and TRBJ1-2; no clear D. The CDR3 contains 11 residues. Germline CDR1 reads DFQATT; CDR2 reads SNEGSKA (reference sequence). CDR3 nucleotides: TGCAGTGCTAGAGATGGTTTTGAGTCCTACTTC. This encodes CSARDGFESYF.

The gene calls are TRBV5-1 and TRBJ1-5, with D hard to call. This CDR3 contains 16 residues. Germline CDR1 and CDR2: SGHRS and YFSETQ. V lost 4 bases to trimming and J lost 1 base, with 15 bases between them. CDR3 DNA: TGCGCCAGCAGCCCTGGCGGGGTAGGAAGCAATCAGCCCCAGCATTTT. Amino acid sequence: CASSPGGVGSNQPQHF.

The CDR3 is CASGLGNSYNEQFF. CDR3 coding DNA: TGTGCCAGCGGCCTAGGCAACTCCTACAATGAGCAGTTCTTC. J is TRBJ2-1 and V is TRBV27, with unresolved D. The length of the CDR3 is 14 residues. Between the trimmed V and J ends, which lost 8 bases and 0 bases, there was a span of 11 bases. The germline V gene encodes CDR1 MNHEY and CDR2 SMNVEV (reference sequence).

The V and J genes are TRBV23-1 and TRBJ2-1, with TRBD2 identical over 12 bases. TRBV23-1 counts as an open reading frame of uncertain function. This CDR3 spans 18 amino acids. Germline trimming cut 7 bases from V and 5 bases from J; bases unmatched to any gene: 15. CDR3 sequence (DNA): TGCGCCAGCAATAGAGGGTCTAGCGGGGGGGTTAGTAACAATGAGCAGTTCTTC. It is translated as CASNRGSSGGVSNNEQFF.

As DNA, the CDR3 is TGTGCCAGCAGCGAGGTCGGGACAGGATTTGGTGGCTACACCTTC. Its translation is CASSEVGTGFGGYTF. The V call is TRBV6-1, the J call TRBJ1-2; TRBD1 matches 8 bases. Trimming removed 6 bases from V and 7 bases from J; junction bases left unmatched: 13. The germline CDR1 and CDR2 sequences are MNHNS and SASEGT. CDR3 length: 15 residues.

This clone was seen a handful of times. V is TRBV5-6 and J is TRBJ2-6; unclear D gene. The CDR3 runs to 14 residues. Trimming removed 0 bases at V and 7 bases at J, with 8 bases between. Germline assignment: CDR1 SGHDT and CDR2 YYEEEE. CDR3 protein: CASSLGFRANVLTF. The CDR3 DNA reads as TGTGCCAGCAGCTTGGGCTTCCGAGCCAACGTCCTGACTTTC.

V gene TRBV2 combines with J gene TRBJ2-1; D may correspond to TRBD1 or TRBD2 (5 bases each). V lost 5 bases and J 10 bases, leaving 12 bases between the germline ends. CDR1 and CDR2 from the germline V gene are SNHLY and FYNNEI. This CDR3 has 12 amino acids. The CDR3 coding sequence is TGTGCCAGCAGTTCCGGGACCCCCGAGCAGTTCTTC. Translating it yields CASSSGTPEQFF.

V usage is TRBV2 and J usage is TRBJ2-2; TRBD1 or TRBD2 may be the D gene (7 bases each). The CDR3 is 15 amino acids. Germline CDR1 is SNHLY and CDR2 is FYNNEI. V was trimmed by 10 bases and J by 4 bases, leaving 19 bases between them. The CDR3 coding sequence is TGTGCCATCCCGGGGGCCAGGGGGGGCACCGGGGAGCTGTTTTTT. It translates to CAIPGARGGTGELFF.

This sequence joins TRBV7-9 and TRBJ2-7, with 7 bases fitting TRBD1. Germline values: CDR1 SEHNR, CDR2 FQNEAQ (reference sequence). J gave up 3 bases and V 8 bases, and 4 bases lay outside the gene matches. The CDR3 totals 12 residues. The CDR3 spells CASGQDHYEQYF. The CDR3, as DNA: TGTGCCAGCGGACAGGATCACTACGAGCAGTACTTC.

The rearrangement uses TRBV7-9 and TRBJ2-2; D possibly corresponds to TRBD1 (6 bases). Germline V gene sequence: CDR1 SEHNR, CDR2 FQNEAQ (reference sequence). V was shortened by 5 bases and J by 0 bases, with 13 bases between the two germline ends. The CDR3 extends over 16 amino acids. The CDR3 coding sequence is TGTGCCAGCAGCCCCCTGGGACACGCGAACACCGGGGAGCTGTTTTTT. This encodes CASSPLGHANTGELFF.

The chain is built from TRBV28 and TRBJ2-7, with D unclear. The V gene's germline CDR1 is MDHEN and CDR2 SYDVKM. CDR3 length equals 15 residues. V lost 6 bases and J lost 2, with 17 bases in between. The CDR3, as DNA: TGTGCCAGCAGCTCGAGAGGCCTACCCGCCTACGAGCAGTACTTC. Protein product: CASSSRGLPAYEQYF.